These 17 T cell receptor beta chains share one sample of origin, sequenced in a study of cytomegalovirus exposure and HLA in healthy donors. Here immunoSEQ multiplex PCR was the method, and the copy in TCRdb shows in-frame clones only, minus some. The table records fewer than 90,000 clones, 94% of them present only once. What was sequenced was PBMCs. These receptor sequences come from a woman aged 18-30 years in good health and CMV-seronegative.

V and J are TRBV7-8 and TRBJ1-5; TRBD1 agrees at 7 bases. Trimming removed 5 bases from V and 3 bases from J; junction bases left unmatched: 10. The CDR3 covers 16 residues. Germline V gives CDR1 SGHVS, CDR2 FQNEAQ. The CDR3, as DNA: TGTGCCAGCAGCCTATCACCGGGACAGAACAATCAGCCCCAGCATTTT. Residues: CASSLSPGQNNQPQHF.

The gene calls are TRBV5-1 and TRBJ1-1, with D uncertain. There are 15 residues in the CDR3. Germline V gene data show CDR1 as SGHRS and CDR2 as YFSETQ. Trimming left V 0 bases short and J 2 bases short, with 11 bases between. In DNA, the CDR3 is TGCGCCAGCAGCTTGGAGCCGGGTAGCAACACTGAAGCTTTCTTT. It codes for CASSLEPGSNTEAFF.

The gene calls are TRBV2 and TRBJ1-1, with 7 nucleotides matching TRBD1. The CDR3 has 13 amino acids. Germline V lookup: CDR1 SNHLY, CDR2 FYNNEI. The J segment lost 2 bases and the V segment lost 6 bases, leaving 3 bases of the junction unmatched. The CDR3 sequence is CASRGTANTEAFF. DNA for the CDR3: TGTGCCAGCAGAGGGACAGCCAACACTGAAGCTTTCTTT.

The chain carries TRBV23-1 and TRBJ2-7; no clear D gene. TRBV23-1 is an open reading frame whose function is uncertain. The CDR3 runs to 13 residues. Trimming removed 2 bases from V and 4 bases from J, with 9 bases in between. CDR3: CASSQEPPYEQYF. The CDR3 DNA is TGCGCCAGCAGTCAAGAGCCCCCTTACGAGCAGTACTTC.

J is TRBJ1-2 and V is TRBV7-9; 8 nucleotides align to TRBD1. This CDR3 spans 16 amino acids. Per the germline V gene, CDR1 is SEHNR and CDR2 is FQNEAQ (reference sequence). The trim removed 5 bases at V and 3 bases at J, leaving 11 bases unmatched. The CDR3 coding sequence is TGTGCCAGCAGCCCCGGACAGGGTGCCTTGGACTATGGCTACACCTTC. This sequence encodes CASSPGQGALDYGYTF.

The chain links TRBV6-5 to TRBJ1-3; D is unresolved. The CDR3 contains 16 residues. V was cut by 0 bases and J by 0 bases, with 9 bases left in between. Germline V gene sequence: CDR1 MNHEY, CDR2 SVGAGI. In nucleotides, the CDR3 is TGTGCCAGCAGTTACTCTGGCGGCAGCTCTGGAAACACCATATATTTT. Translating it yields CASSYSGGSSGNTIYF.

V usage is TRBV7-9 and J usage is TRBJ2-2, with D perhaps matching TRBD2 (5 bases). The ends were cut back, 3 bases at V and 4 bases at J, with 6 bases in the middle. Germline assignment: CDR1 SEHNR and CDR2 FQNEAQ (reference sequence). The CDR3 loop spans 13 amino acids. CDR3 sequence (DNA): TGTGCCAGCAGCTTGGACTTCACCGGGGAGCTGTTTTTT. Translation gives CASSLDFTGELFF.

This clone was counted once. The chain employs TRBV15 and TRBJ2-5; 7 bases are shared with TRBD1. Germline CDR1 LNHNV, CDR2 YYDKDF (reference sequence). The CDR3 totals 14 residues. After removal of 1 base from V and 5 bases from J, the junction contained 4 bases not matched to a gene. The CDR3 DNA follows: TGTGCCACCAGCAGAGGACAGGGTTGGGAGACCCAGTACTTC. Protein: CATSRGQGWETQYF.

This chain connects TRBV18 to TRBJ2-7; D remains ambiguous. Germline-derived CDR1 and CDR2 are KGHSH and LQKENI. Trimming removed 0 bases from V and 2 bases from J, with 11 bases in between. The CDR3 extends over 15 amino acids. The CDR3 DNA sequence: TGTGCCAGCTCACCACCCTCCGCCAGAACCTACGAGCAGTACTTC. Translation: CASSPPSARTYEQYF.

The rearrangement joins TRBV15 to TRBJ2-4; 8 bases line up with TRBD1. The trim removed 4 bases at V and 5 bases at J, leaving 4 bases unmatched. The V gene's germline CDR1 is LNHNV and CDR2 YYDKDF (reference sequence). There are 14 residues in the CDR3. CDR3 sequence reads: CATSTRTGQNIQYF. Here the CDR3 DNA reads TGTGCCACCAGCACAAGGACAGGGCAAAACATTCAGTACTTC.

Of note for this clone: At one end, the junction sequence differs from germline, possibly due to a read error. The chain employs TRBV4-1 and TRBJ2-7; D not certain. The V gene's germline CDR1 is MGHRA and CDR2 YSYEKL. This CDR3 comprises 15 residues. Here the CDR3 DNA reads TGCGCCAGCAGTCAAGATATAAGTAGAACGGACGAGCAGTACTTC. Translation: CASSQDISRTDEQYF.

The chain is built from TRBV19 and TRBJ2-2; 8 bases are a match to TRBD1. The length of the CDR3 is 14 residues. V trimming: 6 bases; J trimming: 6 bases; junction bases outside the gene matches: 6. Germline V gene lookup returns CDR1 LNHDA and CDR2 SQIVND (reference sequence). CDR3 protein: CASSTQGAAGELFF. DNA of the CDR3: TGTGCCAGTAGCACCCAGGGGGCTGCCGGGGAGCTGTTTTTT.

The chain links TRBV19 to TRBJ2-1; 7 nucleotides align to TRBD2. The trim removed 7 bases at V and 4 bases at J, leaving 7 bases unmatched. Germline CDR1 reads LNHDA; CDR2 reads SQIVND (reference sequence). The CDR3 has 14 amino acids. CDR3 loop: CASNDRGEYNEQFF. The CDR3 DNA reads TGTGCCAGTAACGATCGGGGGGAGTACAATGAGCAGTTCTTC.

The chain recombines TRBV5-1 with TRBJ2-7, with 11 bases lining up with TRBD1. The CDR3 consists of 15 residues. Germline trimming cut 4 bases from V and 4 bases from J; bases unmatched to any gene: 7. Germline V gene sequence: CDR1 SGHRS, CDR2 YFSETQ. The CDR3: CASSDPGQGGYEQYF. The CDR3 region has the DNA TGCGCCAGCAGCGATCCGGGACAGGGGGGTTACGAGCAGTACTTC.

The rearrangement links TRBV7-2 to TRBJ1-2; TRBD1 matches 8 bases. The CDR3 contains 16 residues. The germline V gene encodes CDR1 SGHTA and CDR2 FQGNSA. V lost 4 bases, J lost 2 bases, and 9 bases stayed unmatched. CDR3 sequence: CASSSRIQGANYGYTF. The CDR3 nucleotides are TGTGCCAGCAGCTCCCGCATTCAGGGGGCGAACTATGGCTACACCTTC.

The chain carries TRBV11-2 and TRBJ2-2; D uncertain. Looked up from germline, CDR1 is SGHAT and CDR2 is FQNNGV. The CDR3 has 15 amino acids. Between the trimmed V and J ends, which lost 0 bases and 2 bases, there was a span of 7 bases. The CDR3 loop is CASSLDDINTGELFF. CDR3 bases: TGTGCCAGCAGCTTAGACGACATCAACACCGGGGAGCTGTTTTTT.

This chain links TRBV7-9 with TRBJ2-1; 11 bases fit TRBD1. Germline lookup yields CDR1 SEHNR and CDR2 FQNEAQ (reference sequence). This CDR3 is built from 15 residues. V was clipped by 6 bases and J by 9 bases; unmatched bases: 10. CDR3 nucleotide sequence: TGTGCCAGCAGACAAGATGGGACAGGGGGGAGTGAGCAGTTCTTC. Amino acids: CASRQDGTGGSEQFF.